These 26 T cell receptor beta chains came from one sample sequenced in a study of blood T cells in healthy people across ages. The authors ran a second PCR of roughly 6 to 12 cycles using a sample-barcoded 5' primer and a J-beta primer mix. Using its own MiXCR run on the 5' RACE reads, TCRdb lists one record per CDR3 protein. This sample has 700,000 or so distinct CDR3 sequences; 20% to 25% occur once, and the top ten carry less than 25%. Specimen: blood. These receptors originate from a man in his 70s in good health.

In its sample, this clonotype was seen a few times. The chain couples TRBV12-3 or TRBV12-4 to TRBJ1-5; the match to TRBD1 covers 9 bases. The J call may not be correct, given that the DNA end is closer to TRBJ2-3. The CDR3 is 15 amino acids. This CDR3 is CASSFFDRGNQPQYF. CDR3 nucleotide sequence: TGTGCCAGCAGTTTTTTTGACAGGGGGAATCAGCCCCAGTATTTT.

The chain is built from TRBV5-1 and TRBJ2-3; 7 bases map to TRBD1. CDR3 length equals 16 residues. The germline V gene encodes CDR1 SGHRS and CDR2 YFSETQ. The trim removed 0 bases at V and 1 base at J, leaving 5 bases unmatched. DNA for the CDR3: TGCGCCAGCAGCTTGGAAGGGGGCGTCGGCACAGATACGCAGTATTTT. Translated, it gives CASSLEGGVGTDTQYF.

The chain combines TRBV12-3 or TRBV12-4 with TRBJ2-3; the D gene is possibly TRBD1 (6 bases). The CDR3 has 14 amino acids. V lost 5 bases to trimming and J lost 4 bases, with 13 bases between them. The CDR3, as DNA: TGTGCCAGCAGTCAAAAGCGACAGGCAGATACGCAGTATTTT. Its protein is CASSQKRQADTQYF.

CDR3 sequence: CASSPPPVLLVETQYF. As DNA, the CDR3 is TGTGCCAGCAGCCCTCCGCCGGTTTTGTTAGTGGAGACCCAGTACTTC. This sequence joins TRBV11-2 and TRBJ2-7; D gene uncertain. With the DNA end fitting TRBJ2-5 better, the J assignment may be wrong. The V gene's germline CDR1 is SGHAT and CDR2 FQNNGV. This CDR3 region has 16 residues.

A few counts support this clonotype. This sequence joins TRBV6-2 or TRBV6-3 and TRBJ1-5; D is ambiguous. The V gene's germline CDR1 is MNHEY and CDR2 SVGEGT. The CDR3 consists of 12 residues. V was clipped by 5 bases and J by 4 bases, with 6 bases between them. CDR3 protein: CASSVPNQPQHF. The CDR3 nucleotides are TGTGCCAGCAGTGTCCCGAATCAGCCCCAGCATTTT.

In this sample, this clonotype turned up a few times. The rearrangement links TRBV10-2 to TRBJ2-3; D remains ambiguous. CDR3 size: 13 residues. Germline loops: CDR1 WSHSY, CDR2 SAAADI. Deletions cut 2 bases from V and 5 bases from J, with 8 bases between. CDR3 in amino acids: CASSENSIDTQYF. As DNA, the CDR3 is TGCGCCAGCAGTGAGAATAGTATAGATACGCAGTATTTT.

The genes are TRBV19 and TRBJ2-3; D may be TRBD2 (5 bases). The CDR3 is 18 residues long. Germline CDR1 reads LNHDA; CDR2 reads SQIVND (reference sequence). V shed 3 bases and J shed 4 bases, with 23 bases lying between them. Written as DNA, the CDR3 is TGTGCCAGTAGTATTGGGCCCCTCTTAATGGCGGGTGCAGATACGCAGTATTTT. This sequence encodes CASSIGPLLMAGADTQYF.

The rearrangement uses TRBV7-2 and TRBJ2-5, with 9 bases that match TRBD2. The tail of the sequence fits TRBJ2-7 better, so the J call may be wrong. Germline CDR1 reads SGHTA; CDR2 reads FQGNSA. The CDR3 has 18 residues. The CDR3 region is CASSQAASGASLSYEQYF. The CDR3 region has the DNA TGTGCCAGCAGCCAAGCGGCTAGCGGGGCTTCTCTCTCCTACGAGCAGTACTTC.

V and J are TRBV7-9 and TRBJ2-3; perhaps TRBD2 as D (5 bases). The CDR3 has 13 residues. V lost 4 bases to trimming and J lost 4 bases, with 9 bases between them. Germline V CDR1 and CDR2: SEHNR, FQNEAQ (reference sequence). CDR3 sequence reads: CASSSRGPDTQYF. The CDR3 DNA follows: TGTGCCAGCAGCTCCCGGGGTCCAGATACGCAGTATTTT.

This clonotype has more than one count but fewer than ten. The chain has TRBV19 and TRBJ1-5, with 10 bases identical to TRBD1. V lost 5 bases and J lost 1; bases outside the gene matches: 5. Per germline, CDR1 LNHDA and CDR2 SQIVND (reference sequence). The CDR3 is 16 residues long. CDR3 nucleotides: TGTGCCAGTAGTGCGACAGGGGGCAGAAGCAATCAGCCCCAGCATTTT. Amino acid sequence: CASSATGGRSNQPQHF.

This clonotype came up a few times. The chain uses TRBV7-8 and TRBJ1-2; 7 nucleotides match TRBD1. The CDR3 spans 14 residues. The V segment lost 0 bases and the J segment 8 bases; nucleotides outside the gene matches: 6. The germline gives CDR1 SGHVS, CDR2 FQNEAQ. Written as DNA, the CDR3 is TGTGCCAGCAGCTTAGCGGGAGGGGGCCTCGGCTACACCTTC. Translation gives CASSLAGGGLGYTF.

This clonotype has just a few counts. The gene calls are TRBV6-6 and TRBJ1-5; 7 bases align to TRBD1. From germline, CDR1 is MNHNY and CDR2 SVGAGI (reference sequence). With V trimmed by 5 bases and J by 2 bases, 12 bases remained unmatched. The CDR3 totals 17 residues. The CDR3 DNA reads TGTGCCAGCAGTCCCACCTACGACAGGGCTGGCAATCAGCCCCAGCATTTT. This encodes CASSPTYDRAGNQPQHF.

This chain uses TRBV27 with TRBJ2-6, with D possibly matching TRBD1 (6 bases). The germline V gene has CDR1 MNHEY and CDR2 SMNVEV (reference sequence). The CDR3 runs 18 residues. V lost 6 bases and J lost 0, with 18 bases in between. The CDR3 region is CASRRKGDPSSGANVLTF. As DNA, the CDR3 is TGTGCCAGCAGGCGCAAGGGGGATCCTTCCTCTGGGGCCAACGTCCTGACTTTC.

There are a few counts of this clonotype. Its ends do not fully match the called genes, so a read error is possible. The genes are TRBV3-1 and TRBJ2-7; D remains unclear. The CDR3 loop spans 12 amino acids. The germline V gene encodes CDR1 LGHDT and CDR2 YNNKEL (reference sequence). CDR3 protein: CASSQGPVNVRF. For the CDR3, the DNA is TGTGCCAGCAGCCAAGGGCCGGTCAATGTCAGATTC.

This sequence joins TRBV6-5 and TRBJ1-1; D not resolved. CDR1 and CDR2 (germline): MNHEY, SVGAGI. CDR3 size: 14 residues. Trimming shortened V by 10 bases and J by 2 bases, and 17 bases separated the two germline ends. The CDR3 loop reads CATLGVGLNTEAFF. Written as DNA, the CDR3 is TGTGCCACCCTTGGGGTGGGCTTAAACACTGAAGCTTTCTTT.

The J gene is TRBJ2-2, the V gene TRBV7-3, with 9 bases identical to TRBD2. The junction had 7 bases not matched to a gene; V was cut back by 2 bases and J by 3 bases. Germline CDR1 SGHTA, CDR2 FQGTGA. The CDR3 has 17 residues. This CDR3 is CASSLLGGRADTGELFF. Written as DNA, the CDR3 is TGTGCCAGCAGCTTATTGGGCGGGAGGGCCGACACCGGGGAGCTGTTTTTT. The variable domain in full, completed from reference TRBV7-3 and TRBJ2-2, reads GAGVSQTPSNKVTEKGKYVELRCDPISGHTALYWYRQSLGQGPEFLIYFQGTGAADDSGLPNDRFFAVRPEGSVSTLKIQRTERGDSAVYLCASSLLGGRADTGELFFGEGSRLTVL.

This clonotype was seen more than once but under ten times. The V and J genes are TRBV5-1 and TRBJ1-1; the D gene is possibly TRBD1 (6 bases). The CDR3 contains 14 residues. Germline CDR1 is SGHRS and CDR2 is YFSETQ. The V gene lost 4 bases and the J gene lost 1 base, with 11 bases spanning the gap. The DNA for the CDR3 is TGCGCCAGCAGCGCATGGACAGCGAACACTGAAGCTTTCTTT. It yields the protein CASSAWTANTEAFF.

In DNA, the CDR3 is TGCAGTGCTAGAGGCGATGCGAGCGGGAGAACAGATACGCAGTATTTT. This gives the protein CSARGDASGRTDTQYF. This chain connects TRBV20-1 to TRBJ2-3, with 8 bases that match TRBD2. The CDR3 runs to 16 residues. The trim removed 1 base at V and 3 bases at J, leaving 9 bases unmatched. The V gene's germline CDR1 is DFQATT and CDR2 SNEGSKA (reference sequence).

V and J are TRBV12-3 or TRBV12-4 and TRBJ1-2; 8 bases fit TRBD1. V gave up 6 bases and J gave up 4 bases; unmatched junction bases: 10. This CDR3 has 15 amino acids. CDR3: CASSSGQGGSYGYTF. The CDR3 DNA reads as TGTGCCAGCAGCTCTGGACAGGGAGGTAGCTATGGCTACACCTTC.

This clonotype was counted between two and nine times. This chain links TRBV15 with TRBJ1-1, with no clear D. The CDR3 is 14 amino acids. Between the trimmed V and J ends, which lost 0 bases and 1 base, there was a span of 6 bases. CDR1 and CDR2 from the germline V gene are LNHNV and YYDKDF (reference sequence). CDR3 amino acids: CATSREQTNTEAFF. The CDR3 nucleotides read TGTGCCACCAGCAGAGAACAAACGAACACTGAAGCTTTCTTT.

The chain is built from TRBV12-3 or TRBV12-4 and TRBJ2-1; D gene uncertain. This CDR3 comprises 16 residues. V gave up 5 bases and J gave up 7 bases, with 21 bases separating them. The CDR3 loop reads CASSPNTGNSKNEQFF. DNA of the CDR3: TGTGCCAGCAGTCCAAACACCGGTAATTCCAAAAATGAGCAGTTCTTC.

This clonotype was counted only a few times. The V call is TRBV20-1, the J call TRBJ2-5; TRBD1 aligns across 9 bases. Germline CDR1 and CDR2: DFQATT and SNEGSKA (reference sequence). Germline trimming cut 6 bases from V and 5 bases from J; bases unmatched to any gene: 10. This CDR3 has 14 residues. CDR3 coding DNA: TGCAGTGCCAAGCGGGACAGGGTTTTGGAGACCCAGTACTTC. Its protein product is CSAKRDRVLETQYF.

The table lists this clonotype with a few counts. The chain employs TRBV20-1 and TRBJ2-3, with D possibly being TRBD2 (5 bases). Germline V lookup: CDR1 DFQATT, CDR2 SNEGSKA (reference sequence). Deletions cut 7 bases from V and 2 bases from J, with 10 bases between. CDR3 size: 12 residues. This chain's CDR3 is CSVAGPTDTQYF. The CDR3 DNA sequence: TGCAGTGTGGCGGGCCCCACAGATACGCAGTATTTT.

A few counts support this clonotype. V and J are TRBV7-2 and TRBJ1-3, with 7 bases lining up with TRBD1. The ends lost 3 bases at V and 2 bases at J; junction bases unmatched: 4. The CDR3 has 15 residues. CDR1 and CDR2 from the germline V gene are SGHTA and FQGNSA. CDR3: CASSFQGGPGNTIYF. CDR3 DNA sequence: TGTGCCAGCAGCTTTCAGGGGGGACCTGGAAACACCATATATTTT. Complete variable domain (other parts from reference TRBV7-2 and TRBJ1-3): GAGVSQSPSNKVTEKGKDVELRCDPISGHTALYWYRQSLGQGLEFLIYFQGNSAPDKSGLPSDRFSAERTGGSVSTLTIQRTQQEDSAVYLCASSFQGGPGNTIYFGEGSWLTVV.

The genes are TRBV5-1 and TRBJ1-4; D is perhaps TRBD1 (5 bases). Trimming removed 4 bases from V and 4 bases from J, with 14 bases in between. The germline gives CDR1 SGHRS, CDR2 YFSETQ. The CDR3 extends over 15 amino acids. In nucleotides, the CDR3 is TGCGCCAGCAGCCAGGGACTGCTTCTTAATGAAAAACTGTTTTTT. Amino acid sequence: CASSQGLLLNEKLFF.

This clonotype was seen a few times. V gene TRBV7-2 combines with J gene TRBJ2-2, with D hard to call. Trimming removed 1 base at V and 0 bases at J, with 6 bases between. The CDR3 runs to 15 residues. Germline CDR1 and CDR2: SGHTA and FQGNSA. In nucleotides, the CDR3 is TGTGCCAGCAGCTTAGTGGGCCCGAACACCGGGGAGCTGTTTTTT. Translation: CASSLVGPNTGELFF.